Below are 28 T cell receptor beta chains sequenced from a single sample in a study of tissue T cells after allogeneic stem cell transplantation (dated by TCRdb to between 2021 and 2023). Library creation used the immunoSEQ multiplex PCR assay. In TCRdb, the immuneACCESS table is reduced to in-frame sequences with V and J assigned. These tables do not hold every clone; where another copy was compared, an unresolved V gene accounts for under half, and the others remain unexplained. Within this sample are some 8,000 clones, with around 35% of them counted one time only. The ten most abundant clones make up less than 3.5% of the sample. According to the study, the label for this sample's time point signals: mouse harvest day 14 after allogeneic transplant. Each mouse graft, delivered by tail vein injection, combined 10^6 splenic CD5+ T cells with 10^7 T-cell-depleted bone marrow cells. Specimen: skin. All receptors come from a female BALB/c mouse given C57BL/6 T cells with graft-versus-host disease after an allogeneic hematopoietic cell transplant.

Turning to this clone: Gene and germline names: mouse. The part of the CDR3 DNA that was read is TGTGCCAGCAGTATAGGAGGGACAGGGGTTTCCAACGAAAGATTATTT. Amino acid sequence: CASSIGGTGVSNERLF. The entire CDR3 protein is CASSIGGTGVSNERLFF. The rearrangement joins TRBV19 to TRBJ1-4; 10 bases fit TRBD1. Read data end 1 residue before the CDR3 end; the end is taken from the germline J gene. Trimming took 0 bases from V and 0 from J; bases not matched to a gene: 2. The CDR3 runs 17 residues. Germline loops: CDR1 FNHDT, CDR2 SITEND (reference sequence).

As concerns this clone: Gene labels here are mouse ones. The CDR3 goes on 1 residue after the read ends, and that part is filled in from the germline J gene. The chain has TRBV15 and TRBJ2-2; D perhaps matches TRBD2 (5 bases). The V gene's germline CDR1 is SGHND and CDR2 FRSKSL. Trimming removed 3 bases at V and 3 bases at J, with 8 bases between. The CDR3 is made up of 14 amino acids. This CDR3 is CASSFGVDTGQLYF. The DNA read from the CDR3 is TGTGCCAGCAGTTTTGGGGTGGACACCGGGCAGCTCTAC.

By sample share, this clone is medium-sized. One end of the junction is discordant with germline, which a read error may explain. All gene names here are mouse names. The read gets to within 1 residue of the CDR3 end, and the germline J gene fills in the rest. The rearrangement joins TRBV20 to TRBJ1-3; a weak D match, TRBD1 (6 bases). The CDR3 covers 14 residues. From germline, CDR1 is GFQATS and CDR2 STVNSAI. CDR3 region: CGAREGGSGNTLYF. The CDR3 bases that were read are TGTGGTGCCAGGGAGGGGGGTTCTGGAAATACGCTCTAT.

In this sample, this clone turned up once. Genes and germline come from the mouse. Read data end 1 residue before the CDR3 end; the end is taken from the germline J gene. The chain uses TRBV3 and TRBJ2-1, with TRBD2 matching over 10 bases. The CDR3 is 14 residues long. J was trimmed by 6 bases and V by 5 bases; bases with no gene match: 4. Germline loops: CDR1 SNHLY, CDR2 FYNGKV (reference sequence). The CDR3 sequence is CASSRLGGGAEQFF. The part of the CDR3 DNA that was read is TGTGCCAGCAGCCGACTGGGGGGTGGTGCTGAGCAGTTC.

A remark on this clone: Any gene name here is a mouse gene name. The CDR3 end lies 1 residue beyond the end of the read and is filled in from the germline J gene. The chain is built from TRBV3 and TRBJ2-2; tentatively, D is TRBD1 or TRBD2 (6 bases each). The length of the CDR3 is 15 residues. The V gene's germline CDR1 is SNHLY and CDR2 FYNGKV (reference sequence). With 0 bases removed from V and 3 bases from J, the gap between germline ends came to 8 bases. The sequenced CDR3 bases are TGTGCCAGCAGCTTAGCGGGGGCCCACACCGGGCAGCTCTAC. Encoded protein: CASSLAGAHTGQLY. From start to end, the CDR3 is CASSLAGAHTGQLYF.

Notes on this clone: Each gene name is a mouse one. The sequenced fragment ends 1 residue before the CDR3 boundary, so the rest is inferred from the germline J gene. The chain has TRBV26 and TRBJ2-4; 9 nucleotides align to TRBD2. Germline CDR1 is KGHPV and CDR2 is FQNQEV (reference sequence). This CDR3 comprises 14 residues. Losses at the gene ends were 6 bases for V and 1 base for J; bases not matched to a gene: 2. This CDR3 is CASSRLGGQNTLYF. Incomplete CDR3 DNA: TGTGCCAGCAGCCGACTGGGGGGTCAAAACACCTTGTAC.

Regarding this clone: Gene names follow the mouse nomenclature. The part of the CDR3 DNA that was read is TGTGGTGCTAGGGACCGGGACAGGGACTATGCTGAGCAGTTC. This codes for CGARDRDRDYAEQF. The whole CDR3 reads CGARDRDRDYAEQFF. The genes are TRBV20 and TRBJ2-1; 9 positions match TRBD1. From the germline J gene comes the end of the CDR3, since the read stops 1 residue before it. CDR3 length equals 15 residues. The J segment lost 2 bases and the V segment lost 0 bases, leaving 2 bases of the junction unmatched. CDR1 is GFQATS, CDR2 STVNSAI, per germline.

Remarks on this clone: Gene names refer to mouse genes. The CDR3 goes on 1 residue after the read ends, and that part is filled in from the germline J gene. The chain joins TRBV15 to TRBJ2-7; 7 bases are a match to TRBD2. Unmatched junction bases numbered 2, after V lost 0 bases and J lost 6 bases. The CDR3 runs to 13 residues. In germline, CDR1 is SGHND, CDR2 FRSKSL. Here the CDR3 reads CASSLALGVEQYF. The DNA read from the CDR3 is TGTGCCAGCAGTTTAGCGCTGGGGGTTGAACAGTAC.

About this clone itself: Genes and germline come from the mouse. The read ends 1 residue early relative to the CDR3; the germline J gene fills the gap. The chain combines TRBV15 with TRBJ2-5; D is possibly TRBD2 (5 bases). Germline V gene lookup returns CDR1 SGHND and CDR2 FRSKSL. This CDR3 has 14 amino acids. The ends were cut back, 3 bases at V and 0 bases at J, with 7 bases in the middle. CDR3 sequence reads: CASSLNWNQDTQYF. CDR3 DNA, as far as it was read: TGTGCCAGCAGTTTGAACTGGAACCAAGACACCCAGTAC.

This clone was seen more than once but under ten times. Genes and germline come from the mouse. The read is 1 residue too short to cover the CDR3 end, so that end is filled in from the germline J gene. This chain uses TRBV12-2 with TRBJ2-7; D perhaps matches TRBD1 (5 bases). V shed 0 bases and J shed 0 bases, with 11 bases lying between them. CDR1 is SGHLS, CDR2 HYDKME, per germline. This CDR3 contains 15 residues. CDR3 DNA (partial): TGTGCCAGCTCTCTCGAAGGACATAGCTCCTATGAACAGTAC. Its protein is CASSLEGHSSYEQY. The whole CDR3 region reads CASSLEGHSSYEQYF.

This clone was counted a few times. The germline and genes are mouse ones. The part of the CDR3 DNA that was read is TGTGCCAGCAGGGATAATACGCTCTAT. This encodes CASRDNTLY. The CDR3, in full, reads CASRDNTLYF. V usage is TRBV15 and J usage is TRBJ1-3; no clear D gene. Coverage ceases 1 residue before the CDR3 finishes, and the germline J gene fills in the end. The CDR3 spans 10 residues. With 6 bases removed from V and 7 bases from J, the gap between germline ends came to 4 bases. Germline V gene sequence: CDR1 SGHND, CDR2 FRSKSL.

This clone occurred a few times. Gene names are the mouse ones. The read stops 1 residue short of the end of the CDR3; the missing end is completed from the germline J gene. The J gene is TRBJ2-2, the V gene TRBV26; a weak D match, TRBD1 (6 bases). V was shortened by 4 bases and J by 1 base, with 10 bases between the two germline ends. This CDR3 is 15 amino acids long. The germline V gene encodes CDR1 KGHPV and CDR2 FQNQEV (reference sequence). Here the CDR3 reads CASSPIQGNTGQLYF. Partial CDR3 DNA: TGTGCCAGCAGTCCCATACAGGGAAACACCGGGCAGCTCTAC.

With respect to this clone: Each gene name is a mouse one. The CDR3 goes on 1 residue after the read ends, and that part is filled in from the germline J gene. The chain has TRBV26 and TRBJ2-7; D not certain. This CDR3 has 13 residues. Trimming took off 3 bases at V and 3 bases at J, with 9 bases between the two ends. Germline loops: CDR1 KGHPV, CDR2 FQNQEV (reference sequence). The CDR3 region is CASSLRGFYEQYF. Partial CDR3 DNA: TGTGCCAGCAGTCTACGGGGTTTCTATGAACAGTAC.

This clone was detected only a few times. Here the gene names and germline are mouse. Read coverage stops 1 residue before the CDR3 terminus; the germline J gene supplies the remainder. The V and J genes are TRBV26 and TRBJ1-4; D gene ambiguous. Trimming took 6 bases from V and 0 from J, leaving 8 bases between them. The germline V gene encodes CDR1 KGHPV and CDR2 FQNQEV (reference sequence). CDR3 length equals 14 residues. The sequenced CDR3 bases are TGTGCCAGCAGCCCCGGGATTTCCAACGAAAGATTATTT. Protein product: CASSPGISNERLF. In full, the CDR3 reads CASSPGISNERLFF.

In the case of this clone: The gene symbols are mouse symbols. The read terminates 1 residue before the CDR3 end, so the remaining end is supplied by the germline J gene. The chain carries TRBV3 and TRBJ2-1; 10 nucleotides agree with TRBD2. The J segment lost 7 bases and the V segment lost 2 bases, leaving 2 bases of the junction unmatched. From germline, CDR1 is SNHLY and CDR2 FYNGKV (reference sequence). The CDR3 covers 14 residues. CDR3 DNA (partial): TGTGCCAGCAGCTTACTGGGGGGGCGCGCTGAGCAGTTC. It translates to CASSLLGGRAEQF. The full CDR3 protein reads CASSLLGGRAEQFF.

This clone has only a few counts. These gene names are mouse names. The chain's CDR3 is CSSSQFWGARQNTLYF. CDR3 DNA, as far as it was read: TGCTCCAGCAGTCAATTCTGGGGGGCCCGTCAAAACACCTTGTAC. V is TRBV23 and J is TRBJ2-4; TRBD2 is the table's D call, not checked against the DNA. The read terminates 1 residue ahead of where the CDR3 ends, so the germline J gene completes it. CDR1 is KGHTA, CDR2 FQNQQP, per germline. The CDR3 sequence is 16 residues long. The variable domain in full, completed from reference TRBV23 and TRBJ2-4, reads DAAVTQKPRYLIKMKGQEAEMKCIPEKGHTAVFWYQQKQSKELKFLIYFQNQQPLDQIDMVKERFSAVCPSSSLCSLGIRTCEAEDSALYLCSSSQFWGARQNTLYFGAGTRLSVL.

With regard to this clone: Gene names and germline match the mouse. The read is 1 residue too short to cover the CDR3 end, so that end is filled in from the germline J gene. This chain joins TRBV3 and TRBJ1-2; 8 positions match TRBD1. Germline CDR1 and CDR2: SNHLY and FYNGKV (reference sequence). The ends lost 4 bases at V and 4 bases at J; junction bases unmatched: 5. The CDR3 covers 14 residues. The part of the CDR3 DNA that was read is TGTGCCAGCAGCTCCAGGGGGCCGGGCTCCGACTACACC. It specifies CASSSRGPGSDYT. The whole CDR3 sequence is CASSSRGPGSDYTF.

Concerning this clone: Because the CDR3 is missing its conserved closing phenylalanine or tryptophan, this is likely a read error. It is unclear where the CDR3 begins or ends on the DNA, so no DNA is shown, and the CDR3 is as TCRdb lists it. Gene and germline names: mouse. The chain combines TRBV16 with TRBJ2-6; the table assigns TRBD1, which was not confirmed against the DNA. TRBJ2-6 is a documented pseudogene. The CDR3 is made up of 17 amino acids, end residues included. CDR1 SGHSA and CDR2 FRNQAP come from the germline V gene. The CDR3 spells CASSLRPGDRGPLALTD.

A remark on this clone: The gene names here belong to mouse. The read ends 1 residue before the CDR3 terminus; that terminus is restored from the germline J gene. The chain recombines TRBV1 with TRBJ2-7; 10 bases agree with TRBD2. Germline V gives CDR1 NSQYPW, CDR2 LRSPGD (reference sequence). The V segment lost 5 bases and the J segment 0 bases; nucleotides outside the gene matches: 4. The CDR3 loop spans 15 amino acids. The CDR3 bases that were read are TGCACCTGCAGTCCCGGACTGGGGGACTCCTATGAACAGTAC. It codes for CTCSPGLGDSYEQY. The CDR3 in full is CTCSPGLGDSYEQYF.

Details on this clone: Gene names are mouse gene names. From the germline J gene comes the end of the CDR3, since the read stops 1 residue before it. The chain combines TRBV3 with TRBJ1-4; 9 bases fit TRBD1. This CDR3 contains 14 residues. Germline V lookup: CDR1 SNHLY, CDR2 FYNGKV (reference sequence). With 4 bases clipped from V and 5 bases from J, the junction kept 2 bases outside the gene matches. The CDR3 reads CASSSGTGNERLFF. CDR3 DNA, as far as it was read: TGTGCCAGCAGCTCCGGGACAGGGAACGAAAGATTATTT.

In the case of this clone: Gene and germline names: mouse. Here the CDR3 reads CAWSLVGSNERLFF. CDR3 DNA, as far as it was read: TGTGCCTGGAGTCTAGTGGGATCCAACGAAAGATTATTT. This sequence joins TRBV31 and TRBJ1-4; no clear D. The read ends 1 residue shy of where the CDR3 ends; the end is completed using the germline J gene. The V end was cut by 0 bases, the J end by 2 bases, with 7 bases between. Germline loops: CDR1 GKSSPN, CDR2 SITVG. The CDR3 spans 14 residues.

This clone was counted a few times. The listed genes are named as in mouse. The read ends 1 residue before the CDR3 terminus; that terminus is restored from the germline J gene. The gene calls are TRBV26 and TRBJ1-6; 7 bases line up with TRBD1. TRBJ1-6 carries the ORF label, with uncertain function. The CDR3 is 15 amino acids. J lost 7 bases, V lost 1 base, and 4 bases had no gene match. CDR1 and CDR2 from the germline V gene are KGHPV and FQNQEV (reference sequence). CDR3 loop: CASSLWQGGNSPLYF. CDR3 DNA (partial): TGTGCCAGCAGTCTGTGGCAGGGGGGGAATTCGCCCCTCTAC.

In the case of this clone: Gene names are the mouse ones. The read is 1 residue too short to cover the CDR3 end, so that end is filled in from the germline J gene. The chain employs TRBV23 and TRBJ1-1; the D call in the table, TRBD1, was not verified against the DNA. There are 13 residues in the CDR3. Germline V gene data show CDR1 as KGHTA and CDR2 as FQNQQP. The CDR3 DNA, read in part, is TGCTCCAGCAGCCACAGGGGATACACAGAAGTCTTC. Its protein is CSSSHRGYTEVF. The complete CDR3 protein is CSSSHRGYTEVFF.

To note about this clone: Gene names denote mouse genes. The read is 1 residue too short to cover the CDR3 end, so that end is filled in from the germline J gene. This rearrangement joins TRBV3 to TRBJ1-4; no clear D gene. The CDR3 is made up of 15 amino acids. V was shortened by 5 bases and J by 0 bases, with 10 bases between the two germline ends. Germline assignment: CDR1 SNHLY and CDR2 FYNGKV (reference sequence). The part of the CDR3 DNA that was read is TGTGCCAGCAGCCCCCGACTTTTTTCCAACGAAAGATTATTT. It is translated as CASSPRLFSNERLF. The full CDR3 is CASSPRLFSNERLFF.

This clone rates as medium-sized. The genes and germline here are from mouse. From the germline J gene comes the end of the CDR3, since the read stops 1 residue before it. The chain recombines TRBV3 with TRBJ2-3; D is uncertain. In germline, CDR1 is SNHLY, CDR2 FYNGKV (reference sequence). The CDR3 contains 15 residues. V gave up 1 base and J gave up 0 bases, with 8 bases separating them. CDR3 loop: CASSLGRSSAETLYF. The sequenced part of the CDR3 DNA is TGTGCCAGCAGCTTAGGCCGATCTAGTGCAGAAACGCTGTAT.

Remarks on this clone: The gene names given are mouse names. The sequenced fragment ends 1 residue before the CDR3 boundary, so the rest is inferred from the germline J gene. The rearrangement links TRBV26 to TRBJ1-6; D gene ambiguous. TRBJ1-6 is recorded as an ORF, its role being uncertain. V was trimmed by 1 base and J by 5 bases, leaving 6 bases between them. Germline V CDR1 and CDR2: KGHPV, FQNQEV (reference sequence). There are 14 residues in the CDR3. This CDR3 is CASSLYENNSPLYF. The CDR3 DNA, read in part, is TGTGCCAGCAGTCTGTACGAGAATAATTCGCCCCTCTAC.

Worth noting for this clone: The germline and genes are mouse ones. This CDR3 is CASSSAGANERLFF. The sequenced part of the CDR3 DNA is TGTGCCAGCAGCTCCGCAGGGGCCAACGAAAGATTATTT. V gene TRBV3 combines with J gene TRBJ1-4; the D gene is possibly TRBD1 (6 bases). The read halts 1 residue ahead of the CDR3 end, with the missing end drawn from the germline J gene. CDR1 is SNHLY and CDR2 is FYNGKV in the germline V gene (reference sequence). Trimming cost V 4 bases and J 3 bases, with 9 bases left between them. There are 14 residues in the CDR3.

A remark on this clone: Genes and germline come from the mouse. The CDR3 end lies 1 residue beyond the end of the read and is filled in from the germline J gene. The V call is TRBV19, the J call TRBJ2-2; D unresolved. The V gene's germline CDR1 is FNHDT and CDR2 SITEND (reference sequence). V gave up 4 bases and J gave up 3 bases, with 10 bases separating them. CDR3 length equals 14 residues. The chain's CDR3 is CASSPRVDTGQLYF. CDR3 bases read: TGTGCCAGCAGTCCCCGGGTGGACACCGGGCAGCTCTAC.